This TCR beta chain was retrieved from a study of blood T cell repertoires in COVID-19. Study in general: Spain, Italy and the United States supplied samples that represented acute and convalescent COVID-19. PBMCs, B-cell-depleted T cells, or T cells provided the cDNA or gDNA that made up the material.

The length of the CDR3 is 17 residues. Looked up from germline, CDR1 is SGHNT and CDR2 is YENEEA. Trimming took 5 bases from V and 3 from J; bases not matched to a gene: 13. This clone was picked up one time. Participants spanned ages about 18 to 95 years and resided in 20 to 30 US areas. TCRdb's copy holds only in-frame clones and misses some; the assay was immunoSEQ multiplex PCR. This table holds roughly 250,000 clones, about nine tenths found once. This sequence joins TRBV11-3 and TRBJ1-1, with 9 positions matching TRBD1. This receptor was obtained from a woman between 18 and 29 years old who had recovered from COVID-19. The sequenced sample consisted of PBMCs or T cells enriched from blood (not recorded which). The DNA for the CDR3 is TGTGCCAGCAGCCCGGGACAGGGAAATGGTGAGGACACTGAAGCTTTCTTT. Residues: CASSPGQGNGEDTEAFF.